This entry is about one T cell receptor beta chain. Its cognate antigen is unknown. When sampled, the donors appeared nominally healthy, though they likely had unrecorded immune exposures. These data belong to a study of cytomegalovirus exposure and HLA in healthy donors. General study points: Highly shared variants forming one cluster were likely a sequencing artifact.

Primers included in the PCR were 60 Vbeta and 13 Jbeta primers. Per the original methods: Tens of millions of unique TCR beta chains, roughly 11 million of them shared, were counted by a later analysis. Some clones are missing from TCRdb's copy, which holds only in-frame ones; the method was immunoSEQ multiplex PCR. Clonal size and the V and J genes are those of that table, whereas D and trimming came from the DNA. Of fewer than 200,000 clones in the sample, approximately 78% were seen once. Germline V gene data show CDR1 as SGHNT and CDR2 as YENEEA. This CDR3 has 17 amino acids. After removal of 4 bases from V and 2 bases from J, the junction contained 10 bases not matched to a gene.

The chain combines TRBV11-3 with TRBJ2-2; 7 bases map to TRBD1. Sequencing used PBMCs. The receptor was derived from a woman younger than 30 in good health and CMV-seronegative. For the CDR3, the DNA is TGTGCCAGCAGCTGGAGACCGGGACAGTCTAACACCGGGGAGCTGTTTTTT. The encoded protein is CASSWRPGQSNTGELFF.